This T cell receptor (beta chain) appears in the sequencing data of a study of blood T cell repertoires in COVID-19. The CDR3 extends over 14 amino acids. The V end was cut by 1 base, the J end by 4 bases, with 11 bases between. The germline CDR1 and CDR2 sequences are SGHTA and FQGNSA. Sequencing was performed with immunoSEQ multiplex PCR; in TCRdb, only in-frame clones are kept and a portion is missing. This sample carries 65,000 to 70,000 clones, almost 80% of them seen once, and the ten largest clones take 15% to 20%. This sequence originates from a man aged 55 to 70 with acute or convalescent COVID-19. The sample comprised peripheral blood. The chain combines TRBV7-2 with TRBJ2-7; the D gene is possibly TRBD2 (5 bases). CDR3 in amino acids: CASSLDTSRYEQYF. The CDR3 DNA reads TGTGCCAGCAGCTTAGATACTAGTAGGTACGAGCAGTACTTC.